Following are 3 T cell receptor beta chains from one sample sequenced in a study of cytomegalovirus exposure and HLA in healthy donors (TCRdb year 2017). The library came from the immunoSEQ multiplex PCR assay. The multiplex PCR relied on a mix of 60 forward primers for TCR Vbeta segments and 13 reverse primers for TCR Jbeta segments. This immuneACCESS table, as held by TCRdb, lists in-frame sequences with V and J called but not all clones. Of the missing ones, under half trace to an unresolved V gene in checked studies; the others have no known cause. The sample table shows 150,000 or so clones, and about 80% are seen once. The biggest ten clones account for more than 0.8% of the sample. The sample consisted of PBMCs. The receptors stem from a woman aged 40 to 50 in good health and CMV-seronegative.

This chain joins TRBV27 and TRBJ2-7; TRBD1 aligns across 7 bases. The V segment lost 5 bases and the J segment 1 base; nucleotides outside the gene matches: 8. CDR3 length: 15 amino acids. Germline V gene lookup returns CDR1 MNHEY and CDR2 SMNVEV (reference sequence). CDR3 loop: CASSNRGGLSYEQYF. As DNA, the CDR3 is TGTGCCAGCAGTAACAGGGGTGGATTATCCTACGAGCAGTACTTC.

The chain links TRBV4-1 to TRBJ2-1, with TRBD2 matching over 7 bases. CDR1 and CDR2 from the germline V gene are MGHRA and YSYEKL. V shed 0 bases, J shed 5 bases, and the junction held 16 bases outside the gene matches. The CDR3 spans 19 residues. The CDR3 DNA is TGCGCCAGCAGCCAAGATAGAGGTTACGGGCTAGCGGCTGACAATGAGCAGTTCTTC. Its protein product is CASSQDRGYGLAADNEQFF.

The chain joins TRBV18 to TRBJ2-5; TRBD1 aligns across 8 bases. Germline V gene data show CDR1 as KGHSH and CDR2 as LQKENI. V dropped 3 bases and J dropped 5; count of bases not matched to a gene: 5. CDR3 size: 14 residues. CDR3 amino acids: CASSPGDRRETQYF. The CDR3 bases are TGTGCCAGCTCACCGGGGGACAGGAGGGAGACCCAGTACTTC.